This T cell receptor beta chain was identified in a study of T-cell reconstitution after alpha-beta-depleted transplantation in children. The V end was cut by 0 bases, the J end by 0 bases, with 8 bases between. Germline loops: CDR1 GTSNPN, CDR2 SVGIG (reference sequence). The CDR3 extends over 15 amino acids. This clonotype has a handful of counts. Preparation of the TCRbeta library was carried out with unique molecular identifiers. MiXCR was run by TCRdb on the PCR reads, yielding one entry per CDR3 protein. The sample has about 610,000 distinct CDR3 sequences; approximately 10% are singletons. Material: PBMCs from the stem cell graft donor, obtained from the stem cell graft. This sequence was found in a human donor who donated a stem cell graft to a child with acute myeloid leukemia. The genes are TRBV30 and TRBJ2-2; D unresolved. The CDR3 DNA follows: TGTGCCTGGAGTGTTGGATTCGCGAACACCGGGGAGCTGTTTTTT. The encoded protein is CAWSVGFANTGELFF.